Following are 30 T cell receptor beta chains from one sample sequenced in a study of early T cells in non-severe SARS-CoV-2 infection. From the 5' RACE reads, TCRdb called clonotypes with MiXCR, one entry per CDR3 protein. The top ten clones hold over 2.5% of a sample with about 49,000 distinct CDR3 sequences, more than 5.5% of them seen once. The sequences come from whole blood, collected at baseline. The receptor set was obtained from an adult who was a healthcare worker with PCR-confirmed SARS-CoV-2 infection or an uninfected control (not recorded which).

This clonotype has a count of ten or more. V is TRBV19 and J is TRBJ1-4; possibly TRBD1 for D (5 bases). The CDR3 loop spans 14 amino acids. CDR1 is LNHDA and CDR2 is SQIVND in the germline V gene (reference sequence). Trimming took off 7 bases at V and 0 bases at J, with 9 bases between the two ends. CDR3 amino acids: CASNQGATNEKLFF. As DNA, the CDR3 is TGTGCCAGTAATCAAGGGGCAACTAATGAAAAACTGTTTTTT.

At least ten counts were recorded for this clonotype. CDR3 sequence: CASSFGLAFSYEQYF. CDR3 bases: TGTGCCAGCAGCTTCGGGCTAGCGTTCTCCTACGAGCAGTACTTC. J is TRBJ2-7 and V is TRBV11-2, with a possible D match to TRBD2 (6 bases). Germline loops: CDR1 SGHAT, CDR2 FQNNGV. The CDR3 runs to 15 residues. The ends were cut back, 3 bases at V and 0 bases at J, with 12 bases in the middle.

The V and J genes are TRBV20-1 and TRBJ2-7; 7 bases are a match to TRBD1. The CDR3 totals 16 residues. J lost 1 base, V lost 3 bases, and 12 bases had no gene match. Germline assignment: CDR1 DFQATT and CDR2 SNEGSKA (reference sequence). Here the CDR3 reads CSARWQGTASSYEQYF. The CDR3 nucleotides read TGCAGTGCTAGGTGGCAGGGGACAGCATCTTCCTACGAGCAGTACTTC.

This clonotype was seen at least ten times. V is TRBV18 and J is TRBJ1-5; TRBD1 matches at 7 bases. Trimming took 8 bases from V and 4 from J; bases not matched to a gene: 8. The CDR3 extends over 14 amino acids. Germline assignment: CDR1 KGHSH and CDR2 LQKENI. CDR3 in amino acids: CASTQGGGNQPQHF. The CDR3 DNA reads as TGTGCCAGCACCCAGGGGGGTGGAAATCAGCCCCAGCATTTT.

This clonotype has just a few counts. The chain combines TRBV5-8 with TRBJ1-3; D unresolved. This CDR3 spans 14 amino acids. V lost 0 bases and J lost 0, with 4 bases in between. CDR1 is SGHTS and CDR2 is YDEGEE in the germline V gene. Written as DNA, the CDR3 is TGTGCCAGCAGCTTGGAACTCTCTGGAAACACCATATATTTT. This encodes CASSLELSGNTIYF.

This clonotype was counted many times. V gene TRBV5-1 combines with J gene TRBJ1-6; TRBD1 might be the D (5 bases). The CDR3 totals 16 residues. Germline assignment: CDR1 SGHRS and CDR2 YFSETQ. V was clipped by 3 bases and J by 5 bases, with 15 bases between them. The DNA of the CDR3 is TGCGCCAGCAGCTCGACTCCGGGACGAGATAATTCACCCCTCCACTTT. Residues: CASSSTPGRDNSPLHF.

The chain is built from TRBV20-1 and TRBJ2-7, with D perhaps TRBD1 or TRBD2 (6 bases each). Germline lookup yields CDR1 DFQATT and CDR2 SNEGSKA (reference sequence). The CDR3 is 15 residues long. The CDR3 bases are TGCAGCTCCAACCGGAGGGGGGACCCCTCCTACGAGCAGTACTTC. Its translation: CSSNRRGDPSYEQYF.

In this sample, this clonotype turned up a few times. CDR3 region: CASSLGGSSKTQYF. The CDR3, as DNA: TGTGCCAGCAGCTTAGGCGGGTCAAGTAAGACCCAGTACTTC. The chain employs TRBV11-2 and TRBJ2-5; D perhaps matches TRBD2 (5 bases). There are 14 residues in the CDR3. Germline V gene sequence: CDR1 SGHAT, CDR2 FQNNGV. V lost 1 base and J 6 bases, leaving 12 bases between the germline ends.

This clonotype has at least ten counts. This chain joins TRBV3-2 and TRBJ2-3. TRBV3-2 is reported as a pseudogene. This CDR3 is built from 20 residues. The CDR3, as DNA: TGTGCCAGCAGCCAAGACAGACGAGGAAGGTCTCGCACGCACGCAGATACGCAGTATTTT. It codes for CASSQDRRGRSRTHADTQYF.

The V gene is TRBV5-1, the J gene TRBJ1-5; D unresolved. Trimming took 0 bases from V and 2 from J, leaving 12 bases between them. Germline V gene lookup returns CDR1 SGHRS and CDR2 YFSETQ. CDR3 length equals 16 residues. For the CDR3, the DNA is TGCGCCAGCAGCTTGGTGCCAGGCGAGGGCAATCAGCCCCAGCATTTT. Its protein product is CASSLVPGEGNQPQHF.

V is TRBV27 and J is TRBJ2-4; weak D call: TRBD2 (5 bases). V lost 0 bases and J lost 8, with 20 bases in between. The CDR3 has 17 amino acids. Germline-derived CDR1 and CDR2 are MNHEY and SMNVEV (reference sequence). CDR3 region: CASSLSSSGSGIDIQYF. The CDR3 region has the DNA TGTGCCAGCAGTTTATCAAGCTCGGGGTCCGGGATAGACATTCAGTACTTC.

This clonotype has ten or more counts. The gene calls are TRBV25-1 and TRBJ2-6; the D gene is possibly TRBD1 (6 bases). Germline-derived CDR1 and CDR2 are MGHDK and SYGVNS. The V end lost 6 bases, the J end lost 0 bases, and 9 bases lay between the germline ends. The CDR3 has 15 amino acids. CDR3 nucleotides: TGTGCCAGCAGCCGACAGGCCTCTGGGGCCAACGTCCTGACTTTC. This sequence encodes CASSRQASGANVLTF.

This clonotype has only a few counts. The chain has TRBV5-4 and TRBJ2-7; 12 bases fit TRBD2. CDR1 SGHNT and CDR2 YYREEE come from the germline V gene (reference sequence). Trimming cost V 7 bases and J 2 bases; bases outside gene matches: 7. The CDR3 is 15 residues long. CDR3 sequence: CASGLAGGPPYEQYF. The CDR3 coding sequence is TGTGCCAGCGGCCTAGCGGGGGGGCCTCCCTACGAGCAGTACTTC.

This chain links TRBV7-2 with TRBJ2-3; no clear D gene. CDR1 and CDR2 from the germline V gene are SGHTA and FQGNSA. V was pared by 1 base and J by 6 bases, with 11 bases between. CDR3 size: 14 residues. CDR3 DNA: TGTGCCAGCAGCTTAGACTTACCCTCGGATACGCAGTATTTT. This sequence encodes CASSLDLPSDTQYF. Filled out from reference TRBV7-2 and TRBJ2-3, the complete variable domain reads GAGVSQSPSNKVTEKGKDVELRCDPISGHTALYWYRQSLGQGLEFLIYFQGNSAPDKSGLPSDRFSAERTGGSVSTLTIQRTQQEDSAVYLCASSLDLPSDTQYFGPGTRLTVL.

This clonotype was recorded at least ten times. This chain connects TRBV5-6 to TRBJ2-6; D uncertain. The CDR3 spans 13 residues. Germline assignment: CDR1 SGHDT and CDR2 YYEEEE. Trimming took off 4 bases at V and 4 bases at J, with 6 bases between the two ends. CDR3 DNA sequence: TGTGCCAGCAGCCTATTGGGGGCCAACGTCCTGACTTTC. It translates to CASSLLGANVLTF.

This clonotype showed up just a few times. The gene calls are TRBV3-1 and TRBJ1-2; D is unresolved. V shed 3 bases and J shed 4 bases, with 6 bases lying between them. CDR1 LGHDT and CDR2 YNNKEL come from the germline V gene (reference sequence). The CDR3 totals 12 residues. The CDR3 region is CASSQSRYGYTF. For the CDR3, the DNA is TGTGCCAGCAGCCAGTCCCGCTATGGCTACACCTTC.

The chain links TRBV4-2 to TRBJ2-7; 10 bases line up with TRBD2. The CDR3 is 15 residues long. J gave up 11 bases and V 0 bases, and 10 bases lay outside the gene matches. Germline CDR1 reads LGHNA; CDR2 reads YNFKEQ. The CDR3 loop reads CASSQDRLAGERKYF. The CDR3 bases are TGTGCCAGCAGCCAAGATAGGCTAGCGGGGGAGAGGAAGTACTTC.

In DNA form, the CDR3 reads TGTGCCAGCAGCCGCCGGCCGGGGCCCTACGAGCAGTACTTC. Its translation: CASSRRPGPYEQYF. The chain employs TRBV9 and TRBJ2-7; D tentatively fits TRBD1 or TRBD2 (5 bases each). CDR1 and CDR2 (germline): SGDLS, YYNGEE. The CDR3 contains 14 residues. With 4 bases removed from V and 2 bases from J, the gap between germline ends came to 13 bases.

This rearrangement joins TRBV27 to TRBJ1-6; TRBD1 matches at 8 bases. V lost 1 base and J lost 2; bases outside the gene matches: 7. Germline V gene sequence: CDR1 MNHEY, CDR2 SMNVEV (reference sequence). This CDR3 contains 18 residues. CDR3 protein: CASSLFGSGGAYNSPLHF. The CDR3 nucleotides are TGTGCCAGCAGTTTATTTGGTTCAGGGGGCGCCTATAATTCACCCCTCCACTTT.

This chain joins TRBV4-2 and TRBJ2-3, with D unresolved. V was shortened by 2 bases and J by 2 bases, with 5 bases between the two germline ends. The germline gives CDR1 LGHNA, CDR2 YNFKEQ. This CDR3 has 13 residues. The DNA of the CDR3 is TGTGCCAGCAGCCAACAACTCACAGATACGCAGTATTTT. Amino acid sequence: CASSQQLTDTQYF.

V and J are TRBV12-3 or TRBV12-4 and TRBJ2-1, with TRBD2 identical over 10 bases. CDR3 size: 16 residues. V trimming: 5 bases; J trimming: 0 bases; junction bases outside the gene matches: 4. The CDR3 region has the DNA TGTGCCAGCAGTACCATAGCGGGGGGCTCCTACAATGAGCAGTTCTTC. This gives the protein CASSTIAGGSYNEQFF.

This clonotype came up a few times. The chain employs TRBV28 and TRBJ2-6, with no clear D. V was cut by 5 bases and J by 1 base, with 9 bases left in between. There are 15 residues in the CDR3. The germline gives CDR1 MDHEN, CDR2 SYDVKM. The CDR3 spells CASSEPRSGANVLTF. CDR3 nucleotide sequence: TGTGCCAGCAGTGAACCGAGGTCTGGGGCCAACGTCCTGACTTTC.

This clonotype was seen many times. The chain is built from TRBV6-2 or TRBV6-3 and TRBJ2-7; 8 bases align to TRBD2. The CDR3 runs 14 residues. After removal of 5 bases from V and 4 bases from J, the junction contained 7 bases not matched to a gene. Germline V gene lookup returns CDR1 MNHEY and CDR2 SVGEGT. CDR3 amino acids: CASSPSGGIYEQYF. The CDR3 coding sequence is TGTGCCAGCAGTCCAAGCGGGGGTATTTACGAGCAGTACTTC.

In this sample, this clonotype turned up many times. The rearrangement links TRBV4-3 to TRBJ2-3, with 9 bases matching TRBD2. The CDR3 length is 16 residues. Germline CDR1 and CDR2: LGHNA and YSLEER. V shed 0 bases and J 4 bases; nucleotides not matched to a gene: 5. For the CDR3, the DNA is TGCGCCAGCAGCCAAGACCCGCGCGGGGGGGCAGATACGCAGTATTTT. It translates to CASSQDPRGGADTQYF.

This clonotype appeared a few times. This chain uses TRBV4-3 with TRBJ2-7, with D maybe TRBD2 (5 bases). V dropped 1 base and J dropped 3 bases, with 7 bases sitting between them. The CDR3 spans 13 residues. CDR1 and CDR2 from the germline V gene are LGHNA and YSLEER. In nucleotides, the CDR3 is TGCGCCAGCAGCCAAGCCGGGGACTACGAGCAGTACTTC. Its translation: CASSQAGDYEQYF.

This clonotype was recorded many times. This chain joins TRBV6-1 and TRBJ1-4; D is unresolved. Germline-derived CDR1 and CDR2 are MNHNS and SASEGT. This CDR3 spans 16 amino acids. V lost 1 base and J lost 5, with 14 bases in between. CDR3 bases: TGTGCCAGCAGTGAAGGACTCGGCAGCGTGAATGAAAAACTGTTTTTT. It encodes CASSEGLGSVNEKLFF.

The chain uses TRBV6-6 and TRBJ2-7; maybe TRBD1 (7 bases). V gave up 2 bases and J gave up 2 bases, with 13 bases separating them. The V gene's germline CDR1 is MNHNY and CDR2 SVGAGI (reference sequence). This CDR3 has 15 amino acids. The CDR3 DNA sequence: TGTGCCAGCAGTTACCTGCAGGGGGAGGCCTACGAGCAGTACTTC. It is translated as CASSYLQGEAYEQYF.

The V and J genes are TRBV24-1 and TRBJ2-7; D perhaps matches TRBD2 (6 bases). Germline V gene data show CDR1 as KGHDR and CDR2 as SFDVKD. V was pared by 4 bases and J by 0 bases, with 9 bases between. The CDR3 length is 14 residues. The CDR3 sequence is CATSEGGPSYEQYF. The CDR3 DNA sequence: TGTGCCACCAGTGAAGGAGGGCCCTCCTACGAGCAGTACTTC.

This clonotype was found many times. This chain uses TRBV5-5 with TRBJ1-4; D is perhaps TRBD1 (6 bases). The V end lost 3 bases, the J end lost 7 bases, and 10 bases lay between the germline ends. In germline, CDR1 is SGHKS, CDR2 YYEKEE (reference sequence). The CDR3 has 13 residues. In nucleotides, the CDR3 is TGTGCCAGCAGCTCCTGGGACACTGAAAAACTGTTTTTT. This gives the protein CASSSWDTEKLFF.

This clonotype was counted a few times. The V and J genes are TRBV6-5 and TRBJ2-3; no clear D gene. Per germline, CDR1 MNHEY and CDR2 SVGAGI. This CDR3 region has 14 residues. The V end was cut by 5 bases, the J end by 1 base, with 10 bases between. Written as DNA, the CDR3 is TGTGCCAGCAGTCGCCAACCGGGCACAGATACGCAGTATTTT. It yields the protein CASSRQPGTDTQYF.